Shown below are 6 T cell receptor beta chains from a single sample sequenced in a study of somatic mutations in cytotoxic T cells in rheumatoid arthritis. Sequencing was performed with immunoSEQ multiplex PCR; in TCRdb, only in-frame clones are kept and a portion is missing. Of about 19,000 clones in the sample, approximately 67% are singletons; the top ten hold roughly 18%. Sequencing was performed on CD8+ T cells sorted from blood. The receptors come from an adult with rheumatoid arthritis.

The chain uses TRBV2 and TRBJ1-1, with TRBD1 matching over 7 bases. Germline CDR1 SNHLY, CDR2 FYNNEI. This CDR3 contains 16 residues. V was pared by 6 bases and J by 0 bases, with 10 bases of the junction left unmatched. The CDR3, as DNA: TGTGCCAGCAGCGCACAGGGGATCCTTATGAACACTGAAGCTTTCTTT. It specifies CASSAQGILMNTEAFF.

The chain is built from TRBV7-9 and TRBJ2-7; D gene ambiguous. The CDR3 contains 14 residues. Germline V gene sequence: CDR1 SEHNR, CDR2 FQNEAQ (reference sequence). V was cut by 7 bases and J by 3 bases, with 16 bases left in between. For the CDR3, the DNA is TGTGCCAGCACCACCGGGCGGATGAACTACGAGCAGTACTTC. It codes for CASTTGRMNYEQYF.

This chain links TRBV21-1 with TRBJ2-1; TRBD2, the D gene given by the table, was not confirmed from the DNA. TRBV21-1 is flagged as a pseudogene. The CDR3 is 21 residues long. The CDR3 sequence is CASSKKSPIGLAGGLDNEQFF. CDR3 in DNA: TGTGCCAGCAGCAAAAAATCCCCTATCGGGCTAGCGGGGGGCCTCGACAATGAGCAGTTCTTC.

This clone was seen once. The V call is TRBV2, the J call TRBJ2-5; 9 bases are shared with TRBD2. Looked up from germline, CDR1 is SNHLY and CDR2 is FYNNEI. The CDR3 is made up of 16 amino acids. J was trimmed by 4 bases and V by 2 bases; bases with no gene match: 8. The CDR3 DNA is TGTGCCAGCAGTGAAATCGGTAGCGGGGGAGGAGAGACCCAGTACTTC. The encoded protein is CASSEIGSGGGETQYF.

The CDR3 sequence is CASSLAGGVDQPQHF. Here the CDR3 DNA reads TGTGCCAGCAGTTTGGCAGGGGGAGTAGATCAGCCCCAGCATTTT. The V gene is TRBV28, the J gene TRBJ1-5; 7 bases align to TRBD1. This CDR3 comprises 15 residues. The germline gives CDR1 MDHEN, CDR2 SYDVKM. V shed 3 bases, J shed 5 bases, and the junction held 7 bases outside the gene matches.

This clone was seen only a few times. The chain joins TRBV10-1 to TRBJ2-3, with 9 nucleotides matching TRBD1. With 2 bases clipped from V and 4 bases from J, the junction kept 7 bases outside the gene matches. Germline CDR1 reads WNHNN; CDR2 reads SYGVQD (reference sequence). The CDR3 covers 16 residues. The CDR3 DNA reads TGCGCCAGCAGTGAGCTCGGGACAGGGACGGCAGATACGCAGTATTTT. Protein: CASSELGTGTADTQYF.